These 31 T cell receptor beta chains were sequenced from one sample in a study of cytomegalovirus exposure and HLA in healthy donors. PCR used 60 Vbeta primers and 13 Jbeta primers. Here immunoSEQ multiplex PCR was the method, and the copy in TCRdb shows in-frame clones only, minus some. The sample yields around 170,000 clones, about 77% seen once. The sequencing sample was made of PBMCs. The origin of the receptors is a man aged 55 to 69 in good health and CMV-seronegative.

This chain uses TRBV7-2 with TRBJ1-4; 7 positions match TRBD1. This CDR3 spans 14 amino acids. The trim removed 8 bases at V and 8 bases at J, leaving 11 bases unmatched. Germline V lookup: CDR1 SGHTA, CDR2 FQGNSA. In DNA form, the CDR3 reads TGTGCCAGCTCCGTAGTTGGGACAGACGAAAAACTGTTTTTT. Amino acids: CASSVVGTDEKLFF.

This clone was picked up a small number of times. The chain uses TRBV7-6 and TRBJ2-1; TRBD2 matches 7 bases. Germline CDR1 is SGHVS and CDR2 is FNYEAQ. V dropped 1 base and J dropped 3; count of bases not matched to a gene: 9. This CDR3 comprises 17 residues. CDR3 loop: CASSLGFAGADYNEQFF. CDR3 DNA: TGTGCCAGCAGCTTAGGTTTCGCGGGAGCTGACTACAATGAGCAGTTCTTC.

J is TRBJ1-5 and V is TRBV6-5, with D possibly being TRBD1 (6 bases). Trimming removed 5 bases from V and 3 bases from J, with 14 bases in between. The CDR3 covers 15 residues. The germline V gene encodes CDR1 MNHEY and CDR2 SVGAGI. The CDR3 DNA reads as TGTGCCAGCAGTGCCCTGACAGGCATCAATCAGCCCCAGCATTTT. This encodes CASSALTGINQPQHF.

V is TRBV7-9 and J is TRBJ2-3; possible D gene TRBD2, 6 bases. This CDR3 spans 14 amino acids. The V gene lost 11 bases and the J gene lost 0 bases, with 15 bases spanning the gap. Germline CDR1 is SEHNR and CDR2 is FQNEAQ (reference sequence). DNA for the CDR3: TGTGCCGGGGAGGCCGGGGTTAGCACAGATACGCAGTATTTT. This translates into CAGEAGVSTDTQYF.

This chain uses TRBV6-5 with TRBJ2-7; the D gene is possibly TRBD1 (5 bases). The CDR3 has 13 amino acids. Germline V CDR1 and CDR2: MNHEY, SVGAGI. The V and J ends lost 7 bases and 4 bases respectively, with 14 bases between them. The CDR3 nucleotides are TGTGCCAGCACCAGCCCCAGGGTGTACGAGCAGTACTTC. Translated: CASTSPRVYEQYF.

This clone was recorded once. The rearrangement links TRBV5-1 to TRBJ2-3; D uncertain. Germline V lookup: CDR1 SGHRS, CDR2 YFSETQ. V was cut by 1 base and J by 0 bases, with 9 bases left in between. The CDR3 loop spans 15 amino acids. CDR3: CASSLTTTSTDTQYF. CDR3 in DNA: TGCGCCAGCAGCTTGACAACCACAAGCACAGATACGCAGTATTTT.

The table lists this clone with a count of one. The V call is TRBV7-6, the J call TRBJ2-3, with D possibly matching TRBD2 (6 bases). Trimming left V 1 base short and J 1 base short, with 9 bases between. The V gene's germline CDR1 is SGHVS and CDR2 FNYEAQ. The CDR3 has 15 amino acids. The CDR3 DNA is TGTGCCAGCAGCTTAGGCCCTAGCGGCACAGATACGCAGTATTTT. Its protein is CASSLGPSGTDTQYF. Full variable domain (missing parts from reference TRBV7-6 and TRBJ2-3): GAGVSQSPRYKVTKRGQDVALRCDPISGHVSLYWYRQALGQGPEFLTYFNYEAQQDKSGLPNDRFSAERPEGSISTLTIQRTEQRDSAMYRCASSLGPSGTDTQYFGPGTRLTVL.

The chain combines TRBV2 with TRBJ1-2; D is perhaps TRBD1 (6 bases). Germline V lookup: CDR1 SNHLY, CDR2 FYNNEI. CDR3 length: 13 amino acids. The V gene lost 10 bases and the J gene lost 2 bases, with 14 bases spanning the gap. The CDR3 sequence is CATGPTGNYGYTF. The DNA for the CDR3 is TGTGCCACCGGACCGACAGGAAACTATGGCTACACCTTC.

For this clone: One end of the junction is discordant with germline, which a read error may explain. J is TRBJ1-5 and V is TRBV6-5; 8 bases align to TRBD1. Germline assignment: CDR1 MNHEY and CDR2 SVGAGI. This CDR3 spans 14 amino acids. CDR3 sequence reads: CASSKTGELQPQNF. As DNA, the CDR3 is TGTGCCAGCAGTAAGACAGGGGAGCTTCAGCCCCAGAATTTT.

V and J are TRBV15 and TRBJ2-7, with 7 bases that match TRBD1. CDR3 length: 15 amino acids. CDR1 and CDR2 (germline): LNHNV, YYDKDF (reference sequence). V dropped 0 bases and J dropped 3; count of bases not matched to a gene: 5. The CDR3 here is CATSRDPGGHYEQYF. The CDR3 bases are TGTGCCACCAGCAGAGATCCAGGGGGACACTACGAGCAGTACTTC.

CDR3 nucleotides: TGCGCCAGCAGCCAAGAGGCGGTGGAACAGGGGGTTCCCTCAAGCACAGATACGCAGTATTTT. Translated: CASSQEAVEQGVPSSTDTQYF. The rearrangement links TRBV4-3 to TRBJ2-3, with TRBD1 identical over 8 bases. Trimming removed 0 bases from V and 0 bases from J; junction bases left unmatched: 17. The CDR3 spans 21 residues. Germline-derived CDR1 and CDR2 are LGHNA and YSLEER.

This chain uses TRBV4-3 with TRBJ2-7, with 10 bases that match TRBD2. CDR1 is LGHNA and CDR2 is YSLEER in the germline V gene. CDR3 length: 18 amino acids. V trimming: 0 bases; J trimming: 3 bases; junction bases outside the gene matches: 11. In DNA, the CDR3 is TGCGCCAGCAGCCAAGAACTCCGACGAGCGGGAGGGAGCTACGAGCAGTACTTC. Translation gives CASSQELRRAGGSYEQYF.

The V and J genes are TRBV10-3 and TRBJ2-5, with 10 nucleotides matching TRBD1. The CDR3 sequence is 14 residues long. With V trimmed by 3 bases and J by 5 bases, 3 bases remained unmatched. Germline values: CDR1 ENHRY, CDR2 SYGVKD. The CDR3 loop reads CAISDDRGQETQYF. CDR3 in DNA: TGTGCCATCAGTGATGACAGGGGGCAGGAGACCCAGTACTTC.

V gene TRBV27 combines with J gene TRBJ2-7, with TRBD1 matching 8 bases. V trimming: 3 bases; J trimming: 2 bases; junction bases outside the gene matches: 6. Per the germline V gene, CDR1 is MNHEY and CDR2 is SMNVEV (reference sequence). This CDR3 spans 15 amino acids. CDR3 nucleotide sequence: TGTGCCAGCAGTTTGAGGACAGGGCCAACCTACGAGCAGTACTTC. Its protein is CASSLRTGPTYEQYF.

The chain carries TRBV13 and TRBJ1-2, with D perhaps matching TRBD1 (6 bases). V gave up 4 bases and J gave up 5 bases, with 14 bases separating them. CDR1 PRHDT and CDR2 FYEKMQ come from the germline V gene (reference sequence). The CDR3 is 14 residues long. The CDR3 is CASSSLGGLYGYTF. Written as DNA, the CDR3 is TGTGCCAGCAGCTCGTTAGGGGGTTTGTATGGCTACACCTTC.

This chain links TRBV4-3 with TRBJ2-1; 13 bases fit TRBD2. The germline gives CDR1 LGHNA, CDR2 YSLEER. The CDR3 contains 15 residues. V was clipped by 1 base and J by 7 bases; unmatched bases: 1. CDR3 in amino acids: CASSQGLAGGNEQFF. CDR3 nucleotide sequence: TGCGCCAGCAGCCAAGGACTAGCGGGAGGAAATGAGCAGTTCTTC.

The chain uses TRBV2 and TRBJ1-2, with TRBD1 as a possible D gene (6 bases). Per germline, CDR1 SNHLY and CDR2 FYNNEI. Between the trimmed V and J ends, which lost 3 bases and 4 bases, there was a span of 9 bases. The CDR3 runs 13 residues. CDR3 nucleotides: TGTGCCAGCAGTGAGGAACAGGGCTATGGCTACACCTTC. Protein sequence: CASSEEQGYGYTF.

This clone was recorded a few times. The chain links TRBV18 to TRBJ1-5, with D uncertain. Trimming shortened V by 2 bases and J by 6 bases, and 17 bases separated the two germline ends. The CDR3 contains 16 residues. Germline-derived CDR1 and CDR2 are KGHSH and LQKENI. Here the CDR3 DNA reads TGTGCCAGCTCACCAAGTACCGAACTTTCCGGTCAGCCCCAGCATTTT. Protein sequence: CASSPSTELSGQPQHF.

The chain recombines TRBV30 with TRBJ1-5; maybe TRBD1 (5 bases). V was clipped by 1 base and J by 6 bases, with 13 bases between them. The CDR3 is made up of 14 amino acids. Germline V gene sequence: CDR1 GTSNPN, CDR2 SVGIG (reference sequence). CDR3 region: CAWSGRALGQPQHF. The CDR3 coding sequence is TGTGCCTGGAGTGGCAGGGCCCTTGGTCAGCCCCAGCATTTT.

CDR3 sequence (DNA): TGTGCCAGTAGTGGGACAGTCGGGGAGACCCAGTACTTC. Translated: CASSGTVGETQYF. The chain uses TRBV19 and TRBJ2-5, with TRBD1 matching over 7 bases. The trim removed 5 bases at V and 5 bases at J, leaving 5 bases unmatched. Germline CDR1 reads LNHDA; CDR2 reads SQIVND (reference sequence). The CDR3 contains 13 residues. The variable domain in full, completed from reference TRBV19 and TRBJ2-5, reads DGGITQSPKYLFRKEGQNVTLSCEQNLNHDAMYWYRQDPGQGLRLIYYSQIVNDFQKGDIAEGYSVSREKKESFPLTVTSAQKNPTAFYLCASSGTVGETQYFGPGTRLLVL.

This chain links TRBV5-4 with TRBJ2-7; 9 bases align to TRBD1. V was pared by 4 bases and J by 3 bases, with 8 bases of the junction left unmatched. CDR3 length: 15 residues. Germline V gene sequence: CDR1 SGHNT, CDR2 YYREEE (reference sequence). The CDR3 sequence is CASSPGTGYVYEQYF. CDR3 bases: TGTGCCAGCAGCCCCGGGACAGGGTACGTCTACGAGCAGTACTTC.

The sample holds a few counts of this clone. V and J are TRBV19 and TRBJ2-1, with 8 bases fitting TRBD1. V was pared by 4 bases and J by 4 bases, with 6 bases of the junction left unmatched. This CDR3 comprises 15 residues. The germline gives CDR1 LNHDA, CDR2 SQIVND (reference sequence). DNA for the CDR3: TGTGCCAGTAGTACTGACAGGGGAAGTTACAATGAGCAGTTCTTC. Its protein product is CASSTDRGSYNEQFF. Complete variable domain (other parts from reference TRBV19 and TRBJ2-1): DGGITQSPKYLFRKEGQNVTLSCEQNLNHDAMYWYRQDPGQGLRLIYYSQIVNDFQKGDIAEGYSVSREKKESFPLTVTSAQKNPTAFYLCASSTDRGSYNEQFFGPGTRLTVL.

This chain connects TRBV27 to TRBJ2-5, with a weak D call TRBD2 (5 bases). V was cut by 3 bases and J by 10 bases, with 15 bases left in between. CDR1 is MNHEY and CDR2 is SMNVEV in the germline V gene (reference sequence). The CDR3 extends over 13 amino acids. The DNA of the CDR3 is TGTGCCAGCAGTTTTTCGGGGTTCGGGGACCAGTACTTC. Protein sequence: CASSFSGFGDQYF.

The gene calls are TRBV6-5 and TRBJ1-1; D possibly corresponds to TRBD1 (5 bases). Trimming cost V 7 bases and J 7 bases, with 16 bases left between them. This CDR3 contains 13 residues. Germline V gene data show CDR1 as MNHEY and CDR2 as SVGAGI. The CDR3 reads CASTGQGQSEAFF. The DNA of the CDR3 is TGTGCCAGCACCGGTCAGGGCCAGAGTGAAGCTTTCTTT.

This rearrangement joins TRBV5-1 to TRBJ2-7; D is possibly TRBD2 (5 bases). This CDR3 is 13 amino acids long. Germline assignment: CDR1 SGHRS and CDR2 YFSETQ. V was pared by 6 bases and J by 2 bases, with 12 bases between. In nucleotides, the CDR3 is TGCGCCAGCACCGCGGGCGGAACCTACGAGCAGTACTTC. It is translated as CASTAGGTYEQYF.

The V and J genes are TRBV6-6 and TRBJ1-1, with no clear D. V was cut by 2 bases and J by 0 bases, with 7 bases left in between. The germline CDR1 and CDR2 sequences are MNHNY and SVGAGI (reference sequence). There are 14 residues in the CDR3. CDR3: CASSYNQLNTEAFF. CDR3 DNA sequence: TGTGCCAGCAGTTACAACCAGTTGAACACTGAAGCTTTCTTT.

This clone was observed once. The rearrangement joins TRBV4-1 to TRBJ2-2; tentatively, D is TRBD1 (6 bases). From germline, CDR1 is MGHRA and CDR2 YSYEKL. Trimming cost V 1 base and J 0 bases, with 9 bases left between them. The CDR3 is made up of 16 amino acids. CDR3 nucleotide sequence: TGCGCCAGCAGCCAAGCGACAGGTTCGAACACCGGGGAGCTGTTTTTT. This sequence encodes CASSQATGSNTGELFF.

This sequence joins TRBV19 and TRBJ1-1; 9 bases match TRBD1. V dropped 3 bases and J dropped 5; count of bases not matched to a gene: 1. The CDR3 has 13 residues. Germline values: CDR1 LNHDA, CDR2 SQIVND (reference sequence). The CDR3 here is CASSMTGGTEAFF. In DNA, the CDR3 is TGTGCCAGTAGTATGACAGGGGGGACTGAAGCTTTCTTT.

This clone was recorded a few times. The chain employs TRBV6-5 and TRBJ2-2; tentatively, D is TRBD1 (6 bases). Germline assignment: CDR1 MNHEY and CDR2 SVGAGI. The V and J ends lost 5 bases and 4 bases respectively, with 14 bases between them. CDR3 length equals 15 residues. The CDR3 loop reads CASSPSQGITGELFF. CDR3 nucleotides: TGTGCCAGCAGTCCTTCACAGGGTATCACCGGGGAGCTGTTTTTT.

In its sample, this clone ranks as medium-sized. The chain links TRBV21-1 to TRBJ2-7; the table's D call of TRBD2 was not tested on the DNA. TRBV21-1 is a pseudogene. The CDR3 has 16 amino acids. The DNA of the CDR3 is TGTGCCAGCAGCAAAGCGCGGGCGGGGGGGCGATACGAGCAGTACTTC. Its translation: CASSKARAGGRYEQYF.

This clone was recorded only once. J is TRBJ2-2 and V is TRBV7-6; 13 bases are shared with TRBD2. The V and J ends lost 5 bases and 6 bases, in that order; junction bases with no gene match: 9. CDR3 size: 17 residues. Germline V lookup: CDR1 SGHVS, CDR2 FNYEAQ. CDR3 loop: CASSHRGLAGEAGELFF. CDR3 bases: TGTGCCAGCAGCCACCGAGGACTAGCGGGGGAGGCCGGGGAGCTGTTTTTT.